The clone carrying this T cell receptor (beta chain) was detected many times. This entry comes from a study of blood T cell repertoires in COVID-19. Profiling relied on immunoSEQ multiplex PCR, and the TCRdb table lists in-frame clones only, not all of them. The data contain 200,000 to 250,000 clones, about four fifths of them singletons. The CDR3 loop spans 16 amino acids. Germline V gene data show CDR1 as SGHRS and CDR2 as YFSETQ. Trimming removed 4 bases from V and 2 bases from J, with 18 bases in between. Sequencing was carried out using peripheral blood. The clonotype comes from a man aged 25-45 years who had recovered from COVID-19. The chain joins TRBV5-1 to TRBJ2-5; D might be TRBD1 (6 bases). The CDR3 sequence: CASSMTGLRGQETQYF. DNA of the CDR3: TGCGCCAGCAGCATGACAGGACTTAGGGGACAAGAGACCCAGTACTTC.